The rows below give T cell receptor beta chains drawn from one sample of a study of monozygotic twins with inflammatory bowel disease. TCRdb reprocessed the 5' RACE reads and stores each CDR3 protein as one record, lacking DNA. The table gives approximately 400,000 distinct CDR3 sequences; the top ten clones make up just over 2.5% of it. The specimen sequenced was blood. Receptor source: a human donor with ulcerative colitis or Crohn's disease, or a healthy co-twin of an affected twin (not recorded which). CDR3s include the opening cysteine and the closing phenylalanine or tryptophan. Each record gives: V gene, clone size, J gene, CDR3 protein. A clone size is listed for some rows: how often the clone was seen (once, few, many), or a class if it is expanded.

TRBV24-1	NA	TRBJ1-6	CATSRDSFSPLHF
TRBV18	medium-sized	TRBJ1-2	CAAEGVYGYTF
TRBV20-1	NA	TRBJ2-3	CSAGTGGRTDTQYF
TRBV19	NA	TRBJ1-4	CASTVATNEKLFF
TRBV6-1	NA	TRBJ1-2	CASSADRVLYGYTF
TRBV4-2	NA	TRBJ2-5	CASSQETSWGPETQYF
TRBV19	NA	TRBJ1-2	CASSTQGHSSGYTF
TRBV12-3/TRBV12-4	NA	TRBJ1-4	CASSLGQGPEKLFF
TRBV7-8	NA	TRBJ1-5	CASSLVGTGRQPQHF
TRBV10-3	NA	TRBJ2-2	CAIRTGPFVGELFF
TRBV4-1	NA	TRBJ2-7	CASSRQGGTGLYEQYF
TRBV20-1	NA	TRBJ2-3	CSASDGLAGGTQYF
TRBV5-1	NA	TRBJ1-1	CASSLARQNTEAFF
TRBV15	NA	TRBJ1-5	CATSREVAGYNQPQHF
TRBV25-1	NA	TRBJ1-2	CASSPKGQNYGYTF
TRBV7-9	NA	TRBJ1-2	CASSQDGRFRDTF
TRBV7-9	NA	TRBJ1-1	CASSLAIGRGLGTEAFF
TRBV12-3/TRBV12-4	NA	TRBJ1-5	CASSLDLQYQPQHF
TRBV7-2	NA	TRBJ1-4	CASSLRRDEKLFF
TRBV11-2	NA	TRBJ1-2	CASSRTGGVSSDGYTF
TRBV4-3	NA	TRBJ2-7	CASSQDQWGQGRSYEQYF
TRBV19	NA	TRBJ2-3	CASSISLVKTSTDTQYF
TRBV27	NA	TRBJ2-1	CATAGVWRDEQFF
TRBV29-1	NA	TRBJ2-3	CSVEDLWQGGGGDTQYF
TRBV5-6	NA	TRBJ2-5	CASSLPLRRETQYF
TRBV6-1	NA	TRBJ1-4	CASIPGSEKEKLFF
TRBV12-3/TRBV12-4	NA	TRBJ2-7	CASSWTVYEQYF
TRBV29-1	NA	TRBJ2-1	CSVEQVYNEQFF
TRBV7-8	NA	TRBJ1-2	CASSLAYSSNYGYTF
TRBV2	NA	TRBJ2-2	CASREAGHYTGELFF
TRBV9	NA	TRBJ1-1	CASSVATYSKDTEAFF
TRBV3-1	NA	TRBJ2-5	CASSQGQGGGLGETQYF
TRBV5-1	NA	TRBJ2-7	CASSLRNRDGAYEQYF
TRBV7-2	NA	TRBJ2-5	CASSLEWGGETQYF
TRBV5-1	NA	TRBJ2-1	CASSLAVNNEQFF
TRBV6-6	NA	TRBJ2-1	CASNMDRGGEQFF
TRBV6-2/TRBV6-3	NA	TRBJ2-1	CASSYARTSGGYNEQFF
TRBV27	NA	TRBJ2-3	CASSFALGLAGGSTDTQYF
TRBV10-1	NA	TRBJ2-7	CARQTGTGEYEQYF
TRBV15	NA	TRBJ2-1	CATSRGSGGATNEQFF